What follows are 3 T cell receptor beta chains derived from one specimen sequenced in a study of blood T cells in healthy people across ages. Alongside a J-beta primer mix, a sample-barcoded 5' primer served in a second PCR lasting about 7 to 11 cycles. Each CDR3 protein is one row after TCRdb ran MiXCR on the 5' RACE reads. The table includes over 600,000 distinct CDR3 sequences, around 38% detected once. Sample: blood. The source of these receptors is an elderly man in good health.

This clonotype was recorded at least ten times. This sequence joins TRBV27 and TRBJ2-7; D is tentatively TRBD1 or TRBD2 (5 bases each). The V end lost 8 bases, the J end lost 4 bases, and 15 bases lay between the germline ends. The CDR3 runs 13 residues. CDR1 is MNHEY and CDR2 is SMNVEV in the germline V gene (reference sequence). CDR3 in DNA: TGTGCCAGCGGACGGGACCACCGTTACGAGCAGTACTTC. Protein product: CASGRDHRYEQYF.

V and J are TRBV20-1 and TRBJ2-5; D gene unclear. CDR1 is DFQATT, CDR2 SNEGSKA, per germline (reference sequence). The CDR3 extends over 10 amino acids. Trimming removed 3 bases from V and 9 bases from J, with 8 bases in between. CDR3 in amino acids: CSASAPAQYF. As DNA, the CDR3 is TGCAGTGCTAGTGCTCCGGCCCAGTACTTC.

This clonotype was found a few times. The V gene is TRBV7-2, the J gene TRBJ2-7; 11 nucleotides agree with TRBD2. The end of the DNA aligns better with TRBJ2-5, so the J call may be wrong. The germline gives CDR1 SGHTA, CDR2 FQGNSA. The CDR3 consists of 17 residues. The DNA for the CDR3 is TGTGCCAGCAGCTTAAATATAGCGGGAGGGGGAGGAGAGACCCAGTACTTC. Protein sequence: CASSLNIAGGGGETQYF.